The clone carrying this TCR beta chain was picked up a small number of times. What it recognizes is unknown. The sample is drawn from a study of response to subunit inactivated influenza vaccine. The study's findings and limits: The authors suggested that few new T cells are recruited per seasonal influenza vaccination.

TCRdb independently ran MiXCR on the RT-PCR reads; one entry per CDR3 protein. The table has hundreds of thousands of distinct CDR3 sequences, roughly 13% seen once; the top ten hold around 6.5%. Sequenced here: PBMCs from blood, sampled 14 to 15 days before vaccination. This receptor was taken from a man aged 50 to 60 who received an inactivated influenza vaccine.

The CDR3 loop reads CSARDGAGLETQYF. The CDR3 nucleotides are TGCAGTGCTAGAGACGGAGCAGGGCTAGAGACCCAGTACTTC. The rearrangement joins TRBV20-1 to TRBJ2-5; TRBD1 might be the D (5 bases). Per the germline V gene, CDR1 is DFQATT and CDR2 is SNEGSKA (reference sequence). The CDR3 covers 14 residues. The V gene lost 0 bases and the J gene lost 4 bases, with 12 bases spanning the gap.